The TCR beta chain described here comes from a study of blood T cells in healthy people across ages. General study results and limits: Across the age range, TCR beta diversity per million T cells fell in a roughly linear way. In long-lived donors, naive CD4+ cell counts and diversity exceeded those of aged donors. Naive and antigen-experienced cells were not separated, limiting conclusive comparison.

As to this clonotype: The antigen is undetermined.

A second roughly 6 to 12 cycle PCR used barcoded and J-beta primers. MiXCR, applied by TCRdb to the 5' RACE reads, yields one record per CDR3 protein. The top ten hold 13% of the sample, which has hundreds of thousands of distinct CDR3 sequences, roughly 52% seen once. The V gene's germline CDR1 is ENHRY and CDR2 SYGVKD. The CDR3 totals 15 residues. Unmatched junction bases numbered 2, after V lost 0 bases and J lost 1 base. J is TRBJ1-1 and V is TRBV10-3; 7 nucleotides agree with TRBD1. Sequencing was carried out using blood. The TCR was taken from a man between 25 and 39 years old in good health. CDR3 bases: TGTGCCATCAGTGAGTCGCAGGGGGGGAACACTGAAGCTTTCTTT. It translates to CAISESQGGNTEAFF.